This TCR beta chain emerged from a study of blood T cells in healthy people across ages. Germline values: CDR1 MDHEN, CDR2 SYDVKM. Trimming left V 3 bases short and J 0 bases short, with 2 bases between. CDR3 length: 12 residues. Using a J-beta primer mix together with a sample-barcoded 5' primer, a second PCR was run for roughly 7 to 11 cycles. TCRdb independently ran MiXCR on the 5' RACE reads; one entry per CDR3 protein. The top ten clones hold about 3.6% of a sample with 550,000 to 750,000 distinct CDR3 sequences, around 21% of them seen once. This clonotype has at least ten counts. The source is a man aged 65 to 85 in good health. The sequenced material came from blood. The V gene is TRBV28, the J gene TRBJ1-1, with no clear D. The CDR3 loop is CASSFLNTEAFF. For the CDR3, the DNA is TGTGCCAGCAGTTTTCTGAACACTGAAGCTTTCTTT. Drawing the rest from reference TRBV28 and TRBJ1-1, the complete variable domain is DVKVTQSSRYLVKRTGEKVFLECVQDMDHENMFWYRQDPGLGLRLIYFSYDVKMKEKGDIPEGYSVSREKKERFSLILESASTNQTSMYLCASSFLNTEAFFGQGTRLTVV.